This T cell receptor beta chain was recovered during a study of blood T cell repertoires in COVID-19. Overall study: Some COVID-19 samples were acute and others convalescent; all came from the United States, Italy and Spain. Sample material is recorded as cDNA or gDNA derived from T cells, B-cell-depleted T cells, or PBMCs.

Germline CDR1 is MNHEY and CDR2 is SVGAGI. There are 14 residues in the CDR3. V lost 8 bases and J lost 6; bases outside the gene matches: 11. In the authors' methods: Estimation of nucleated cell counts relied on the amplification of reference gene primers. The repertoire was sequenced with immunoSEQ multiplex PCR; TCRdb's copy has only in-frame clones and lacks some. V and J calls plus clone size are reproduced from that table; the DNA served to infer D and trimming. The data hold around 81,000 clones, with approximately 85% observed a single time. Sequenced input: peripheral blood. The chain links TRBV6-5 to TRBJ2-3, with TRBD1 matching over 7 bases. This clonotype was obtained from a man in his 70s with acute or convalescent COVID-19. The CDR3 loop is CASHSLGGQDTQYF. The CDR3 nucleotides read TGTGCCAGCCACTCCCTTGGGGGACAGGATACGCAGTATTTT.